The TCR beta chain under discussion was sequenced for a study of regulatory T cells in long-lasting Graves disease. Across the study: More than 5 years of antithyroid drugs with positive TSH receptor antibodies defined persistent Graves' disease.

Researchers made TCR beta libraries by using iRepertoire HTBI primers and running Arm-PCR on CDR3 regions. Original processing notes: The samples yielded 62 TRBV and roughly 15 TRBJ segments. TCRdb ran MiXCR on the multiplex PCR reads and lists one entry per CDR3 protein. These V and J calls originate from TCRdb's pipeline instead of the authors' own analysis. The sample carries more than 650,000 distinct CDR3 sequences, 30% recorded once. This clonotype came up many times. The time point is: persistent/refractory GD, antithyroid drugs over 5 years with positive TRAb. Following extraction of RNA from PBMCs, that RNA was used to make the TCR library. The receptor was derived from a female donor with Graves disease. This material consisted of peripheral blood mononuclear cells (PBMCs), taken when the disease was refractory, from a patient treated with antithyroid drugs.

CDR3 sequence: CASRLRGGGEKLFF. DNA of the CDR3: TGTGCCAGCAGACTCCGTGGGGGCGGTGAAAAACTGTTTTTT. The chain recombines TRBV2 with TRBJ1-4; TRBD1 might be the D (6 bases). CDR1 and CDR2 (germline): SNHLY, FYNNEI. CDR3 length equals 14 residues. V dropped 6 bases and J dropped 7 bases, with 15 bases sitting between them.